One and the same sample provided the 10 T cell receptor beta chains below, sequenced in a study of OX40 agonist ivuxolimab in advanced cancers. TCRdb keeps only in-frame clones here, not all; method: immunoSEQ multiplex PCR. The table has 50,000 to 65,000 clones, approximately 86% seen once. Source: CD4+ or CD8+ T cells sorted from blood, taken in a trial of the OX40 agonist ivuxolimab. These receptors were taken from an adult with an advanced solid tumor such as melanoma, head and neck, liver or kidney cancer.

The gene calls are TRBV7-8 and TRBJ2-1; D is ambiguous. This CDR3 is built from 17 residues. Germline loops: CDR1 SGHVS, CDR2 FQNEAQ. The ends were cut back, 0 bases at V and 1 base at J, with 13 bases in the middle. CDR3 sequence: CASSLAVLSSSYNEQFF. CDR3 nucleotide sequence: TGTGCCAGCAGCTTAGCGGTCCTATCTAGTTCCTACAATGAGCAGTTCTTC. The full variable domain, rest sourced from reference TRBV7-8 and TRBJ2-1, is GAGVSQSPRYKVAKRGQDVALRCDPISGHVSLFWYQQALGQGPEFLTYFQNEAQLDKSGLPSDRFFAERPEGSVSTLKIQRTQQEDSAVYLCASSLAVLSSSYNEQFFGPGTRLTVL.

The chain uses TRBV30 and TRBJ2-1; 11 bases map to TRBD2. The germline CDR1 and CDR2 sequences are GTSNPN and SVGIG (reference sequence). This CDR3 is 14 amino acids long. The V and J ends lost 2 bases and 4 bases, in that order; junction bases with no gene match: 1. The CDR3 here is CAWSRTSGYNEQFF. In nucleotides, the CDR3 is TGTGCCTGGAGTCGGACTAGCGGGTACAATGAGCAGTTCTTC.

J is TRBJ1-3 and V is TRBV9, with TRBD1 as a possible D gene (6 bases). V dropped 4 bases and J dropped 0 bases, with 14 bases sitting between them. Germline lookup yields CDR1 SGDLS and CDR2 YYNGEE. The CDR3 is 16 residues long. This chain's CDR3 is CASSTYREPSGNTIYF. CDR3 DNA: TGTGCCAGCAGCACCTACAGGGAACCCTCTGGAAACACCATATATTTT.

V and J are TRBV15 and TRBJ1-4, with D maybe TRBD1 (5 bases). CDR3 length: 15 amino acids. Per germline, CDR1 LNHNV and CDR2 YYDKDF (reference sequence). V was trimmed by 0 bases and J by 7 bases, leaving 12 bases between them. CDR3 amino acids: CATSRDWGVGEKLFF. CDR3 DNA sequence: TGTGCCACCAGCAGAGATTGGGGGGTGGGTGAAAAACTGTTTTTT.

This clone was picked up one time. The genes are TRBV7-2 and TRBJ2-5; TRBD2 matches at 9 bases. With 3 bases clipped from V and 3 bases from J, the junction kept 5 bases outside the gene matches. The germline gives CDR1 SGHTA, CDR2 FQGNSA. This CDR3 region has 15 residues. CDR3 nucleotide sequence: TGTGCCAGCAGCTTCAGGGCTAGCGGGAAAGAGACCCAGTACTTC. Amino acids: CASSFRASGKETQYF.

The chain uses TRBV30 and TRBJ2-1; D remains ambiguous. Germline values: CDR1 GTSNPN, CDR2 SVGIG (reference sequence). Deletions cut 7 bases from V and 5 bases from J, with 9 bases between. CDR3 size: 11 residues. The CDR3 nucleotides are TGTGCCTCCCTCAGGAACAATGAGCAGTTCTTC. It specifies CASLRNNEQFF. Looking up the rest from reference TRBV30 and TRBJ2-1 gives the full variable domain: SQTIHQWPATLVQPVGSPLSLECTVEGTSNPNLYWYRQAAGRGLQLLFYSVGIGQISSEVPQNLSASRPQDRQFILSSKKLLLSDSGFYLCASLRNNEQFFGPGTRLTVL.

CDR3 bases: TGTGCCAGTTCCCCCCGGGCTTCAGGGGGCGCTAACTATGGCTACACCTTC. Translation: CASSPRASGGANYGYTF. This chain joins TRBV19 and TRBJ1-2; 8 bases fit TRBD1. CDR1 and CDR2 from the germline V gene are LNHDA and SQIVND (reference sequence). Trimming took 8 bases from V and 0 from J; bases not matched to a gene: 14. The CDR3 covers 17 residues. The full variable domain, completed using reference TRBV19 and TRBJ1-2, is DGGITQSPKYLFRKEGQNVTLSCEQNLNHDAMYWYRQDPGQGLRLIYYSQIVNDFQKGDIAEGYSVSREKKESFPLTVTSAQKNPTAFYLCASSPRASGGANYGYTFGSGTRLTVV.

This chain uses TRBV7-2 with TRBJ2-2, with TRBD1 as a possible D gene (6 bases). CDR3 size: 15 residues. Trimming cost V 5 bases and J 4 bases, with 14 bases left between them. Germline V lookup: CDR1 SGHTA, CDR2 FQGNSA. This CDR3 is CASSLGQLGTGELFF. CDR3 sequence (DNA): TGTGCCAGCAGCCTAGGACAGTTAGGCACCGGGGAGCTGTTTTTT.

This chain connects TRBV7-2 to TRBJ2-7; 7 bases agree with TRBD1. The CDR3 runs to 14 residues. Germline V lookup: CDR1 SGHTA, CDR2 FQGNSA. Trimming cost V 6 bases and J 3 bases; bases outside gene matches: 8. CDR3 sequence reads: CASSSGTDVYEQYF. The DNA of the CDR3 is TGTGCCAGCAGTTCCGGGACAGATGTCTACGAGCAGTACTTC.

The chain combines TRBV5-4 with TRBJ2-5, with a tentative D call TRBD2 (5 bases). The V end lost 0 bases, the J end lost 5 bases, and 11 bases lay between the germline ends. Germline CDR1 reads SGHNT; CDR2 reads YYREEE (reference sequence). The CDR3 loop spans 14 amino acids. CDR3 in DNA: TGTGCCAGCAGCTTGGGTGGGGTAGCGGAGACCCAGTACTTC. Amino acids: CASSLGGVAETQYF.